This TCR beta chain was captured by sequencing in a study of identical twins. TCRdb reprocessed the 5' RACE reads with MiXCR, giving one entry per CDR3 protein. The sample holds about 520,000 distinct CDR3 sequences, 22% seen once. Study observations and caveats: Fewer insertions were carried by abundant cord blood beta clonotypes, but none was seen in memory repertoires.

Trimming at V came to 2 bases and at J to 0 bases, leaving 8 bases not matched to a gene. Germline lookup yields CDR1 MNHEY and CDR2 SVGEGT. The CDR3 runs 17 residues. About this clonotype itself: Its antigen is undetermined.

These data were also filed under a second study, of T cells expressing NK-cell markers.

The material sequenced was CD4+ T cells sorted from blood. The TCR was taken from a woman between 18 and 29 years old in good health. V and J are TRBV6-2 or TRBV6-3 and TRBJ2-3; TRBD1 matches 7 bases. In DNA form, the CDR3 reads TGTGCCAGCAGTTACCGCCGACAGGGTGGGAGCACAGATACGCAGTATTTT. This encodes CASSYRRQGGSTDTQYF.